This is a list of T cell receptor beta chains from one sample in a study of tumor-infiltrating lymphocytes in primary liver carcinoma. TCRdb fed the multiplex PCR reads into MiXCR, producing one record per CDR3 protein. The sample records roughly 50,000 distinct CDR3 sequences, about 70% being singletons. What was sequenced was liver tumor tissue from sampling region 2. The receptors derive from a middle-aged man with primary liver carcinoma and hepatitis B virus infection. Both conserved end residues are part of each CDR3. The order of the fields is V gene, J gene, clone size, D gene, CDR3 DNA, CDR3 protein. A D gene is named only where the DNA matches it firmly. Where a row states a size, it is once, few, many or the class of an expanded clone; other rows omit it.

>TRBV4-2|TRBJ2-7|NA|TRBD2
TGTGCCAGCAGCCAAACCCGAGACGGGGGGACGGTAGAGCAGTACTTC
CASSQTRDGGTVEQYF
>TRBV12-3/TRBV12-4|TRBJ2-5|once|NA
TGTGCCAACATGGGATCGGTAGCAGCCCCCAAAGAGACCCAGTACTTC
CANMGSVAAPKETQYF
>TRBV28|TRBJ2-5|many|NA
TGTGCCAGCAGTTCCCCGCGGGGAGGAACCGGGCAAGAGACCCAGTACTTC
CASSSPRGGTGQETQYF
>TRBV11-2|TRBJ2-7|NA|NA
TGTGCCAGCAGTTCAACACGGGAGAGAAGATACGAGCAGTACTTC
CASSSTRERRYEQYF
>TRBV30|TRBJ2-7|NA|TRBD2
TGTGCCTGGTCCGGGAGGCTAGCGGATATTCAGTACTTC
CAWSGRLADIQYF
>TRBV7-8|TRBJ2-3|NA|NA
TGTGCCAGCAGCGAGACTAGGACAGATACGCATTATTTT
CASSETRTDTHYF
>TRBV4-1|TRBJ1-5|NA|NA
TGCGCCAGGAGCCAAGTCCGAGGACAGTCCCAGCATTTT
CARSQVRGQSQHF
>TRBV6-1|TRBJ2-7|NA|NA
TGTGCCAGCACTGAGAGGAGCGGACCTTCCTACGAGCAGTACTTC
CASTERSGPSYEQYF
>TRBV12-3/TRBV12-4|TRBJ2-4|NA|NA
TGTGCCAACAGTTTCGGGCAGGGAACCAAAAACATTCAGTACTTC
CANSFGQGTKNIQYF
>TRBV7-9|TRBJ2-7|NA|NA
TGTGCCAGCAGCCCAAGCAGGGTTCCCGACGAGCAGTATTTC
CASSPSRVPDEQYF
>TRBV14|TRBJ2-1|NA|TRBD2
TGTGCCTGCAGTACCGTAGCGGGAGCCTACAATGAGCAGTTCTTC
CACSTVAGAYNEQFF
>TRBV4-1|TRBJ2-7|NA|TRBD2
TGCGCCAGCAGCCCACCGGGACTACTGGTCTACGAGCAGTACTTC
CASSPPGLLVYEQYF
>TRBV6-5|TRBJ2-6|NA|TRBD1
TGTGCCAGAAGTCTTCGGACAGGGATGAAAGTTGGGGCCAACGTCCTGACTTTC
CARSLRTGMKVGANVLTF
>TRBV6-6|TRBJ2-5|many|NA
TGTGCCAGCAGTCTCCCTCCGGGACTCGGTCAAGAGACCCAGTACTTC
CASSLPPGLGQETQYF
>TRBV10-2|TRBJ2-7|NA|TRBD2
TGCGTCAGCAGCCACGGACTAGCGGGAGAAGACGAGCAGAACTTC
CVSSHGLAGEDEQNF
>TRBV6-5|TRBJ2-3|NA|NA
TGTGCCAGTAGTCACTCGACGGTAGCAGCGAGGCCGCAGTATTTT
CASSHSTVAARPQYF
>TRBV11-2|TRBJ2-7|NA|NA
TGTGCCAGCAGCTTAACTGATACTGCGTACGAACAGAACTTC
CASSLTDTAYEQNF
>TRBV6-6|TRBJ2-7|NA|TRBD1
TGTGCCAGCAGCGGGGACAGGGGGCTCGAGCAGTACTTC
CASSGDRGLEQYF